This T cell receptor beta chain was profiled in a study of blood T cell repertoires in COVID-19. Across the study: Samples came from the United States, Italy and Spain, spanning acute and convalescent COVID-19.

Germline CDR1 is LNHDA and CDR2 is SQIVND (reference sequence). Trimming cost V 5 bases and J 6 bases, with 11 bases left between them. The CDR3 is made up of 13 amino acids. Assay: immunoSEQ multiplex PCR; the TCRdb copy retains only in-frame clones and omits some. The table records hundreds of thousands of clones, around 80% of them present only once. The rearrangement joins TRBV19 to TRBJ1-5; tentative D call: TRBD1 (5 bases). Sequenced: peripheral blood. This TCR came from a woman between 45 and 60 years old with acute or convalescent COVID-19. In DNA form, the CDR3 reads TGTGCCAGTAGTTCAACAGGATCTCAGCCCCAGCATTTT. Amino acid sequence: CASSSTGSQPQHF.